The rows below give T cell receptor beta chains drawn from one sample of a study of siplizumab effects on memory and regulatory T cells. Clones were read by immunoSEQ multiplex PCR, and TCRdb kept only the in-frame ones, dropping some. The repertoire holds about 100,000 clones, approximately 92% seen once, with roughly 0.15% in the top ten. The specimen was CD4+ T cells sorted from blood. These receptors were collected from a human donor in good health. CDR3s include the opening cysteine and the closing phenylalanine or tryptophan. Each record gives: CDR3 length, J gene, V gene, CDR3 protein.

14	TRBJ2-7	TRBV27	CASSLGQGPYEQYF
14	TRBJ2-7	TRBV28	CASRRGALSYEQYF
9	TRBJ1-2	TRBV11-3	CASSQPGTF
14	TRBJ1-5	TRBV18	CASSPEQGGQPQHF
15	TRBJ1-6	TRBV2	CASSEVQGAGSPLHF
16	TRBJ2-2	TRBV19	CASSPRDRIISGELFF
13	TRBJ1-2	TRBV6-1	CASTSGTAYGYTF
14	TRBJ2-3	TRBV5-1	CASSWGTIPDTQYF
15	TRBJ2-2	TRBV5-8	CTSHSRGWNTGELFF
16	TRBJ2-1	TRBV6-5	CASSYSVTSGGPTQFF
14	TRBJ2-2	TRBV5-8	CASSGLARTGELFF
11	TRBJ1-1	TRBV6-1	CASRELTEAFF
15	TRBJ1-4	TRBV5-1	CASSFMTGTNEKLFF
18	TRBJ2-1	TRBV4-1	CASSQGLARGSSYNEQFF
16	TRBJ2-3	TRBV11-2	CASGLTTQLGTDTQYF
17	TRBJ2-3	TRBV2	CAGTDLGVAGFTDTQYF
15	TRBJ2-7	TRBV19	CASSINVAGGGEQYF
14	TRBJ2-7	TRBV11-3	CASSLEHSSYEQYF
15	TRBJ1-6	TRBV18	CASSFGTGINSPLHF
15	TRBJ2-3	TRBV10-3	CAITGAGGRTDTQYF
18	TRBJ1-6	TRBV15	CATSRVLTKYSYNSPLHF
16	TRBJ1-4	TRBV4-3	CASSQESQATNEKLFF
14	TRBJ2-1	TRBV5-1	CASTVAGGNNEQFF
16	TRBJ2-7	TRBV4-1	CASSQEVRGASYEQYF
14	TRBJ2-5	TRBV27	CASGGGGWWETQYF
13	TRBJ1-2	TRBV5-1	CASSSSSVVGYTF
17	TRBJ2-3	TRBV12-5	CASGFNTGTGRGDTQYF
15	TRBJ1-2	TRBV7-2	CASSLNRGMGYGYTF
14	TRBJ2-1	TRBV30	CAWRDWSSYNEQFF
15	TRBJ2-2	TRBV4-1	CASSHPDRVTGELFF
13	TRBJ2-3	TRBV7-9	CASSLEVPDTQYF
11	TRBJ2-7	TRBV7-9	CASSYGTEQYF